This entry describes one T cell receptor (beta chain). Its antigen is undetermined. Repertoires were generated with immunoSEQ multiplex PCR, while TCRdb's copy carries only in-frame clones and drops some. The table lists about 120,000 clones, about 91% of them singletons. The data are from a study of T cell repertoires and HLA-DP antigens. Looking at the study overall: Transduced HeLa cells presented HLA-DP to CD4+ T cells. Two male donors and one female donor spanned ages 18-to-29 through 60-to-69. Average DNA input: roughly 230 ng for CD137+CD4+ sorts, around 1,300 ng pre-culture.

Germline CDR1 is KGHSH and CDR2 is LQKENI. This CDR3 is 14 amino acids long. V gave up 3 bases and J gave up 3 bases; unmatched junction bases: 4. This TCR came from a woman aged 18-29 years in good health and CMV-seronegative. The chain has TRBV18 and TRBJ2-7; 8 bases are shared with TRBD1. The sequenced sample consisted of CD4+ T cells from PBMCs. CDR3 sequence reads: CASSPTTGDYEQYF. The CDR3 DNA reads as TGTGCCAGCTCACCGACGACAGGGGACTACGAGCAGTACTTC.